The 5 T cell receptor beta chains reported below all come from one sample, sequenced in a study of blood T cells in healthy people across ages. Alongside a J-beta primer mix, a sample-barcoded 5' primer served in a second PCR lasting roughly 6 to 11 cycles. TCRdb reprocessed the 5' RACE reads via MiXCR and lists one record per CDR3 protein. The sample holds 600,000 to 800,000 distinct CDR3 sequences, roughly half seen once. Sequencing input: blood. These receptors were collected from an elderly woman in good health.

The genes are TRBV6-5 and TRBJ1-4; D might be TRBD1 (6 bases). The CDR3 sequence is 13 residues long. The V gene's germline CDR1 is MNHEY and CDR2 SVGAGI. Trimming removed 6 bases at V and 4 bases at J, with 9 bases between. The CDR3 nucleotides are TGTGCCAGCAGGGACAGCCTTAATGAAAAACTGTTTTTT. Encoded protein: CASRDSLNEKLFF.

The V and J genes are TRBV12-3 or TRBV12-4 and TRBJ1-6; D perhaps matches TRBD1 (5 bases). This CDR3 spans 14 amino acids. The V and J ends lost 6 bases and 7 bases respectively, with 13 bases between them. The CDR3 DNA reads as TGTGCCAGCAGCAAGGGACTGCAGAATTCACCCCTCCACTTT. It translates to CASSKGLQNSPLHF.

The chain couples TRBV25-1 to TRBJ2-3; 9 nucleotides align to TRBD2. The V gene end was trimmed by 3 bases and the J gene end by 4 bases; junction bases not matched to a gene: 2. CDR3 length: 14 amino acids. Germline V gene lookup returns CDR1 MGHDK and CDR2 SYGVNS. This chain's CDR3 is CASSDAGGADTQYF. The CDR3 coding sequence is TGTGCCAGCAGTGACGCGGGGGGGGCAGATACGCAGTATTTT.

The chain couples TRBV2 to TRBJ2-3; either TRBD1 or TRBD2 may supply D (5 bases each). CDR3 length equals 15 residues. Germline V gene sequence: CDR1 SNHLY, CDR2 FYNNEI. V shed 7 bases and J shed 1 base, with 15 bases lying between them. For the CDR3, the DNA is TGTGCCAGCAAAGCAGGGTCCGGGGGCACAGATACGCAGTATTTT. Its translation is CASKAGSGGTDTQYF. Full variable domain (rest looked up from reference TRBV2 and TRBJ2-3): EPEVTQTPSHQVTQMGQEVILRCVPISNHLYFYWYRQILGQKVEFLVSFYNNEISEKSEIFDDQFSVERPDGSNFTLKIRSTKLEDSAMYFCASKAGSGGTDTQYFGPGTRLTVL.

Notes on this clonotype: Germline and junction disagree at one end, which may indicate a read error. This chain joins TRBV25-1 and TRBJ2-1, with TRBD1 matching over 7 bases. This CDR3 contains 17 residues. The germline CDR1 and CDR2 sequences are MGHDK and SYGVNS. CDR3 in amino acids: CASSEYQRQGSYTEQFF. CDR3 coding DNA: TGTGCCAGCAGTGAATATCAAAGACAGGGATCCTACACTGAGCAGTTCTTC.